The present T cell receptor (beta chain) was sequenced within a study of cytomegalovirus exposure and HLA in healthy donors. Turning to the study itself: Some 87 million unique TCRs from HLA-typed donors were held in an early release of data. Overall study findings and caveats: An analysis that was carried out later associated about 17,000 TCR beta sequences with HLA alleles at 0.05 false discovery rate.

The PCR ran on 60 Vbeta and 13 Jbeta primers. Original methodology: Among the unique TCR beta chains that a later analysis counted, around 72 million in all, 10 million to 11 million were shared. The method was immunoSEQ multiplex PCR; TCRdb's version includes in-frame clones alone and lacks a portion of them. D and trimming come from the DNA, and the V and J calls and clone size come from that table. Of more than 80,000 clones listed, about 71% were seen once; the top ten hold about 0.8%. This CDR3 is 14 amino acids long. V lost 4 bases, J lost 5 bases, and 15 bases lay in between. Germline CDR1 is SGDLS and CDR2 is YYNGEE. A note on this clone: Antigen: not known.

The sequence came from a boy aged 5-17 years in good health and CMV-seronegative. J is TRBJ2-5 and V is TRBV9; D is possibly TRBD2 (6 bases). The sample was PBMCs. CDR3 sequence reads: CASSSGGGAETQYF. The CDR3 DNA is TGTGCCAGCAGCAGCGGAGGAGGGGCGGAGACCCAGTACTTC.